The T cell receptor beta chain described here comes from a study of blood T cells in healthy people across ages. This CDR3 is 13 amino acids long. Germline V gene lookup returns CDR1 SQVTM and CDR2 ANQGSEA. With a J-beta primer mix and a sample-barcoded 5' primer, a second PCR ran about 6 to 11 cycles. TCRdb re-derived calls from the 5' RACE reads in MiXCR, one entry per CDR3 protein. The table shows under 1,100,000 distinct CDR3 sequences, with about 23% occurring only once. These data were also reused for a study on T cells of mothers and their children. Per that paper: Similar thymic selection effects on TCR recombination output appear in pairs, both related and unrelated.

The V call is TRBV29-1, the J call TRBJ2-1, with D unresolved. Gene TRBJ2-7 matches the end of the DNA better, so the J call may be wrong. The material sequenced was blood. The source of this sequence is a girl aged 2 to 10 in good health. CDR3 sequence reads: CSVSYRLIDEQYF. The CDR3 bases are TGCAGCGTCTCATACCGATTAATCGACGAGCAGTACTTC.